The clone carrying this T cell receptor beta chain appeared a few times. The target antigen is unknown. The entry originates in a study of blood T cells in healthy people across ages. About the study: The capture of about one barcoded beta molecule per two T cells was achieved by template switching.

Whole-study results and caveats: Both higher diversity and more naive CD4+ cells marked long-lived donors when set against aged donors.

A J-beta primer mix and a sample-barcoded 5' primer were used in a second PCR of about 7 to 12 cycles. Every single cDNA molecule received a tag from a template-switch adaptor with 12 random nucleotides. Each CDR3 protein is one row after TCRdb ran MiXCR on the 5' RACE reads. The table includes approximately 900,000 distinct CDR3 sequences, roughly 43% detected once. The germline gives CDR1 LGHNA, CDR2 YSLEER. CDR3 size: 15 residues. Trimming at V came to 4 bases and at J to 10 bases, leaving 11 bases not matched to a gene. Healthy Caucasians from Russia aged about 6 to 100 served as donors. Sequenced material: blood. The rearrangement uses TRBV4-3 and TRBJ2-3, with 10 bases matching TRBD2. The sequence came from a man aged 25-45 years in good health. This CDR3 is CASSRTSGSVQSQYF. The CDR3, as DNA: TGCGCCAGCAGCCGGACTAGCGGATCGGTCCAATCGCAGTATTTT.